The clone carrying this T cell receptor (beta chain) was detected a few times. Its target is not known. The entry originates in a study of T cells in localized non-small cell lung cancer. Broader study findings: Heterogeneity within the tumor remains possible, as just one region underwent sequencing. Clonality peaked in uninvolved adjacent lung rather than tumor. Higher blood T cell density tracked longer overall survival. Turning up in adjacent lung were a median roughly 60 of the top 100 tumor clones.

The CDR3 is made up of 16 amino acids. TCRdb's table, derived via immunoSEQ multiplex PCR, lists solely in-frame clones and lacks some. The data show nearly 25,000 clones, 86% seen once. The source is a male donor aged 60 or older with stage II squamous cell lung carcinoma. Sequencing was performed on peripheral blood, taken before any cancer treatment. The chain is built from TRBV21-1 and TRBJ1-5. TRBV21-1 is designated a pseudogene. This CDR3 is CASMTFASALNQPQHF. In DNA, the CDR3 is TGTGCCAGCATGACCTTCGCATCGGCACTCAATCAGCCCCAGCATTTT.